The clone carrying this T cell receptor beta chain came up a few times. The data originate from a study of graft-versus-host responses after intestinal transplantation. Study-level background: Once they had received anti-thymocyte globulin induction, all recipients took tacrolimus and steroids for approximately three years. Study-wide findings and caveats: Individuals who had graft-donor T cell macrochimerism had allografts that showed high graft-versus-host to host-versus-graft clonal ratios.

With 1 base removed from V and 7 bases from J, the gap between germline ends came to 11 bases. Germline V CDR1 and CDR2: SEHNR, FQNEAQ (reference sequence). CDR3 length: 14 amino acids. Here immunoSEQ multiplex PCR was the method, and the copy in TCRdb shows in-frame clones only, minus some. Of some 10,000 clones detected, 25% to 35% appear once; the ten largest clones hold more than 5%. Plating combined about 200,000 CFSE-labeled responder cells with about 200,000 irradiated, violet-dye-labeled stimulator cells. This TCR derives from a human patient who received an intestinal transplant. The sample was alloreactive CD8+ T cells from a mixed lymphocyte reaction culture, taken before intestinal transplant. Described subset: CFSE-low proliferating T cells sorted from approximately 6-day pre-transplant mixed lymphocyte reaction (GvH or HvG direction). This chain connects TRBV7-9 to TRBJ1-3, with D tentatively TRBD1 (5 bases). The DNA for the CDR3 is TGTGCCAGCAGCTTAGGATTGGAGGGGAACACCATATATTTT. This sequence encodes CASSLGLEGNTIYF.